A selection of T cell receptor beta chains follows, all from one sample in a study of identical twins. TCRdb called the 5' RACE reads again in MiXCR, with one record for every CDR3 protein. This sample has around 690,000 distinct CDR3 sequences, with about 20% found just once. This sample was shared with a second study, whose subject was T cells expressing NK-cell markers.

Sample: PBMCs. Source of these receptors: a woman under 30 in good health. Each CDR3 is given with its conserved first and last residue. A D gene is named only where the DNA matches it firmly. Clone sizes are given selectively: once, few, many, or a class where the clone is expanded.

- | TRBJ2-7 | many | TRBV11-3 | CASSFRGSYEQYF | TGTGCCAGCAGCTTTCGTGGGAGCTACGAGCAGTACTTC
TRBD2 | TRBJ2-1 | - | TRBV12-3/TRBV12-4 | CASSFLAGAGEQFF | TGTGCCAGCAGTTTTCTAGCGGGAGCGGGTGAGCAGTTCTTC
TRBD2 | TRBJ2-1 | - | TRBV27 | CASSFRSSGRGNEQFF | TGTGCCAGCAGCTTTAGGTCTAGCGGGAGAGGTAATGAGCAGTTCTTC
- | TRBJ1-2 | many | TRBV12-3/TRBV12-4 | CASSFLLGGGYTF | TGTGCCAGCAGTTTTCTGCTGGGGGGTGGCTACACCTTC
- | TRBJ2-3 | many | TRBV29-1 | CSVDLRADTQYF | TGCAGCGTTGACTTGCGGGCAGATACGCAGTATTTT
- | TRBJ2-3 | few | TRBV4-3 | CASSQDAGFVDTQYF | TGCGCCAGCAGCCAAGATGCGGGTTTCGTGGATACGCAGTATTTT
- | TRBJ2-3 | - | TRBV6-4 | CASSDSSFFAGAKYF | TGTGCCAGCAGTGACTCGAGTTTTTTCGCAGGGGCGAAGTATTTT
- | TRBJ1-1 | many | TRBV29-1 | CSVSRAGAFF | TGCAGCGTTTCTCGTGCAGGGGCTTTCTTT
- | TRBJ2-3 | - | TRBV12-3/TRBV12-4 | CASSPGKGVFTDTQYF | TGTGCCAGCAGCCCCGGGAAGGGCGTCTTCACAGATACGCAGTATTTT
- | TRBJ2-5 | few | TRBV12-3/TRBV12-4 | CASSPTPGTQYF | TGTGCCAGCAGTCCCACCCCGGGGACCCAGTACTTC
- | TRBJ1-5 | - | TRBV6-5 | CASGTGDQPQHF | TGTGCCAGCGGTACGGGTGATCAGCCCCAGCATTTT
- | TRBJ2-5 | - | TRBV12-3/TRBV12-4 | CASKRGGSETQYF | TGTGCCAGCAAAAGGGGAGGTTCCGAGACCCAGTACTTC
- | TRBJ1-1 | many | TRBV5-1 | CASSSNTDRRTEAFF | TGCGCCAGCAGCTCTAACACAGATAGGCGTACTGAAGCTTTCTTT
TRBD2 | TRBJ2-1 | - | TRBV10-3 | CTFSLDGSGRASSYNEQFF | TGTACCTTCAGTTTAGATGGTAGCGGGAGGGCTAGCTCCTACAATGAGCAGTTCTTC
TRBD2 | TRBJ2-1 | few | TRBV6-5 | CASSYGGRTLNEQFF | TGTGCCAGCAGTTACGGCGGGAGAACACTAAATGAGCAGTTCTTC
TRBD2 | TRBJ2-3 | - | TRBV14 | CASRRTSGITDTQYF | TGTGCCAGCAGACGGACTAGCGGAATCACAGATACGCAGTATTTT
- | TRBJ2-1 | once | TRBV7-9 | CASSLVPRPGNEQFF | TGTGCCAGCAGCTTAGTCCCTAGACCCGGAAATGAGCAGTTCTTC
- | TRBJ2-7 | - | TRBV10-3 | CAIGRDGTEQYF | TGTGCCATCGGGCGGGACGGGACGGAGCAGTACTTC
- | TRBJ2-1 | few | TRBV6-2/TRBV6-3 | CASSYHQGAYNEQFF | TGTGCCAGCAGTTACCATCAGGGCGCCTACAATGAGCAGTTCTTC
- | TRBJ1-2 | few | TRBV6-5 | CASTPRDGGYTF | TGTGCCAGCACCCCCAGAGACGGCGGGTACACCTTC
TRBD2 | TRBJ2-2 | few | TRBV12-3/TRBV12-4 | CASSFSGGQNTGELFF | TGTGCCAGCAGTTTTAGCGGGGGCCAGAACACCGGGGAGCTGTTTTTT
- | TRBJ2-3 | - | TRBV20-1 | CSAKILSDTDTQYF | TGCAGTGCTAAGATACTTTCCGACACAGATACGCAGTATTTT
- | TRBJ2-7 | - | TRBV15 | CATSRGASASSYEQYF | TGTGCCACCAGCAGAGGGGCATCCGCCTCCTCCTACGAGCAGTACTTC
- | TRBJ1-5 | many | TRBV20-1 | CSARDLRTNQPQHF | TGCAGTGCTAGAGATTTACGCACCAATCAGCCCCAGCATTTT
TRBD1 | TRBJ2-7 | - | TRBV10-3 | CAISELGQDVSYEQYF | TGTGCCATCAGTGAGTTAGGACAGGATGTCTCCTACGAGCAGTACTTC
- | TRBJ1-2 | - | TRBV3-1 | CASSQGQSYTF | TGTGCCAGCAGCCAAGGACAGAGCTACACCTTC
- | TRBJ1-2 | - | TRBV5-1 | CASSFSKIGYTF | TGCGCCAGCAGCTTCTCGAAGATTGGCTACACCTTC
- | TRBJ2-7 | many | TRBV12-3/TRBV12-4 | CASSLSGLSSYEQYF | TGTGCCAGCAGTTTGTCCGGGTTATCCTCCTACGAGCAGTACTTC
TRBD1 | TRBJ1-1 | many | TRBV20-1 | CSAGDRQPNTEAFF | TGCAGTGCTGGGGACAGGCAACCTAACACTGAAGCTTTCTTT
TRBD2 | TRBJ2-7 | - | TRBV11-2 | CASTIWRERGEQYF | TGTGCCAGCACCATTTGGCGGGAGCGTGGCGAGCAGTACTTC
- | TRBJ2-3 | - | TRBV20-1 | CSARGGGPTFSTDTQYF | TGCAGTGCTCGAGGGGGAGGCCCAACCTTTAGCACAGATACGCAGTATTTT
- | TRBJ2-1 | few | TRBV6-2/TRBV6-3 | CASSFVGTNNNEQFF | TGTGCCAGCAGTTTTGTCGGGACAAACAACAATGAGCAGTTCTTC
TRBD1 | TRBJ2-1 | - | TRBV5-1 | CASSSGTGGSYNEQFF | TGCGCCAGCAGCTCCGGGACAGGGGGCTCCTACAATGAGCAGTTCTTC
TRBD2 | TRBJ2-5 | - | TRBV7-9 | CASSLGPGGSF | TGTGCCAGCAGCTTAGGCCCGGGAGGGTCCTTC
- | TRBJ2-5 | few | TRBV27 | CASNAGRAVGETQYF | TGTGCCAGCAATGCGGGAAGGGCGGTGGGAGAGACCCAGTACTTC
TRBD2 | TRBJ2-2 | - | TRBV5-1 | CASSSSPGLADTGELFF | TGCGCCAGCAGCTCTTCTCCGGGACTAGCGGACACCGGGGAGCTGTTTTTT
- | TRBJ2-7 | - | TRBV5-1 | CASSLTGLSSYEQYF | TGCGCCAGCAGCTTGACAGGGCTCAGCTCCTACGAGCAGTACTTC
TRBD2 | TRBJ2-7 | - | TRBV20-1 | CSALAGASYEQYF | TGCAGTGCATTAGCGGGAGCCTCCTACGAGCAGTACTTC
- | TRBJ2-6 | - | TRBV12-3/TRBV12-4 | CASSFGGGGANVLTF | TGTGCCAGCAGTTTCGGGGGCGGCGGGGCCAACGTCCTGACTTTC
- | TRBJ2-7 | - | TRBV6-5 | CASSSSGLAFYEQYF | TGTGCCAGCAGTTCCAGCGGACTCGCCTTTTACGAGCAGTACTTC
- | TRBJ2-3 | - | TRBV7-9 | CASSLGGGSNSDTQYF | TGTGCCAGCAGCTTAGGTGGGGGTTCCAACAGCGATACGCAGTATTTT